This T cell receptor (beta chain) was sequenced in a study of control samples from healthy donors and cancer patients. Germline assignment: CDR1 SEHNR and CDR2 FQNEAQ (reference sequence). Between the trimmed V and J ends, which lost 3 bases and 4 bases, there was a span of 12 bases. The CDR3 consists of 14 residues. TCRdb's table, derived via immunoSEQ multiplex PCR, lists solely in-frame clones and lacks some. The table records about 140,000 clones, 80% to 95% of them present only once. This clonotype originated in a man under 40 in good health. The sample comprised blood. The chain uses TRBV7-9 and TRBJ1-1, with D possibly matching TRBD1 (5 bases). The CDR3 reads CASSFQGSGTEAFF. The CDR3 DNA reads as TGTGCCAGCAGCTTCCAGGGATCGGGCACTGAAGCTTTCTTT.